The clone carrying this TCR beta chain was counted a few times. The data were obtained in a study of blood T cell repertoires in COVID-19. Overall study: Acute and convalescent COVID-19 samples came from the United States, Italy and Spain. The cDNA or gDNA used as material had been derived from T cells, B-cell-depleted T cells, or PBMCs.

V dropped 5 bases and J dropped 5 bases, with 12 bases sitting between them. Looked up from germline, CDR1 is SGHVS and CDR2 is FQNEAQ. This CDR3 contains 14 residues. TCRdb's copy holds only in-frame clones and misses some; the assay was immunoSEQ multiplex PCR. The sample contains fewer than 350,000 clones, around 87% of which appear only once. Living in 25 or so US areas, the participants were between 18 and 89 years of age. Cohorts were assigned according to the clinical history that participants reported. The receptor's source is a woman aged 18-29 years with acute COVID-19. The sample comprised PBMCs or T cells enriched from blood (not recorded which). The chain recombines TRBV7-8 with TRBJ1-4; D uncertain. CDR3 sequence reads: CASSPSVANEKLFF. The CDR3 DNA follows: TGTGCCAGCAGCCCCTCTGTGGCCAATGAAAAACTGTTTTTT.